This T cell receptor beta chain stems from a study of OX40 agonist ivuxolimab in advanced cancers. Study context: Patient treatment consisted of intravenous ivuxolimab administration every 2 weeks at 0.01 to 10 mg/kg. Having had anti-PD-1, anti-PD-L1 or anti-CTLA-4 therapy before was allowed, and more than 35% had some. Study-wide points: Clonal expansion among partial responders at 0.1-3.0 mg/kg ranked near the lowest.

This table comes from immunoSEQ multiplex PCR, and its TCRdb copy is limited to in-frame clones, with some not included. The table lists some 43,000 clones, around nine tenths of them singletons, with 10% in the top ten. Of note for this clone: No antigen is known for it.

This TCR derives from an adult with an advanced solid tumor such as melanoma, head and neck, liver or kidney cancer. The sequences come from CD4+ or CD8+ T cells sorted from blood, collected in a trial of the OX40 agonist ivuxolimab.

The CDR3 here is CASSPLAGGSYNEQFF. CDR3 in DNA: TGTGCCAGTAGTCCCCTAGCGGGGGGCTCGTACAATGAGCAGTTCTTC. The rearrangement uses TRBV19 and TRBJ2-1; 11 nucleotides match TRBD2. Trimming removed 5 bases from V and 4 bases from J; junction bases left unmatched: 7. The germline gives CDR1 LNHDA, CDR2 SQIVND (reference sequence). This CDR3 is built from 16 residues.